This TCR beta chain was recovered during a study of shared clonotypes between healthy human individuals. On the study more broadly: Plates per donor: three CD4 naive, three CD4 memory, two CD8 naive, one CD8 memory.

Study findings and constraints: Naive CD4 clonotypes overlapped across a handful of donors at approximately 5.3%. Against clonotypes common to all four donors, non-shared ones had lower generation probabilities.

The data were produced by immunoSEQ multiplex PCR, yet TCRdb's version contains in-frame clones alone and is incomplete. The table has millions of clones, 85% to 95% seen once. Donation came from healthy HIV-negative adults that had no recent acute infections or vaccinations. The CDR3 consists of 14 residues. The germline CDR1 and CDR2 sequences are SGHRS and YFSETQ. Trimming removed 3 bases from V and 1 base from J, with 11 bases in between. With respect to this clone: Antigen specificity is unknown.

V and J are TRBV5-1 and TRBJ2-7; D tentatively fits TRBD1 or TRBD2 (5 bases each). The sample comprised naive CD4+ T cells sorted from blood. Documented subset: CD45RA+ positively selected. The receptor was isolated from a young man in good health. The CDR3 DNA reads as TGCGCCAGCAGCTCTGGGACCGATTCCTACGAGCAGTACTTC. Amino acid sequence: CASSSGTDSYEQYF. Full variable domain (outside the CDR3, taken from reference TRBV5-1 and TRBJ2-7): KAGVTQTPRYLIKTRGQQVTLSCSPISGHRSVSWYQQTPGQGLQFLFEYFSETQRNKGNFPGRFSGRQFSNSRSEMNVSTLELGDSALYLCASSSGTDSYEQYFGPGTRLTVT.